This T cell receptor beta chain was profiled in a study of blood T cell repertoires in COVID-19. The table came from immunoSEQ multiplex PCR; TCRdb's copy has only in-frame clones and leaves some out. The data show about 80,000 clones, with around 78% seen just once and around a sixth held by the top ten. The CDR3 contains 16 residues. Trimming took off 0 bases at V and 2 bases at J, with 13 bases between the two ends. From germline, CDR1 is SGHNT and CDR2 YYREEE (reference sequence). This clonotype was sampled from a human donor in a cohort sampled during active COVID-19. Sequenced: peripheral blood. The genes are TRBV5-4 and TRBJ2-3, with a tentative D call TRBD1 (5 bases). The CDR3 loop reads CASSLGTPFPTDTQYF. In DNA, the CDR3 is TGTGCCAGCAGCTTGGGGACACCGTTTCCCACAGATACGCAGTATTTT.